The 11 T cell receptor beta chains in this list originate from one sample, sequenced in a study of technical replicates of blood from a few donors. This table comes from immunoSEQ multiplex PCR, and its TCRdb copy is limited to in-frame clones, with some not included. Found here are tens of thousands of clones, 94% of them singletons; the top ten hold about 0.23%. The sample comprised T cells isolated from PBMCs. The receptors stem from a human donor in good health.

The chain carries TRBV6-1 and TRBJ1-5, with 12 bases aligning to TRBD1. The germline CDR1 and CDR2 sequences are MNHNS and SASEGT. The junction had 10 bases not matched to a gene; V was cut back by 2 bases and J by 5 bases. The CDR3 is made up of 18 amino acids. The CDR3 DNA follows: TGTGCCAGCAGTGAACGGTTAATAGGGACAGGGGGCTATCAGCCCCAGCATTTT. Its protein product is CASSERLIGTGGYQPQHF.

The chain has TRBV10-3 and TRBJ2-1; D gene unclear. The CDR3 extends over 13 amino acids. V shed 5 bases and J shed 6 bases, with 11 bases lying between them. Germline CDR1 and CDR2: ENHRY and SYGVKD. The DNA for the CDR3 is TGTGCCATCAGTCCCCGACTCCCCAATGAGCAGTTCTTC. Translating it yields CAISPRLPNEQFF.

J is TRBJ2-3 and V is TRBV5-1; tentative D call: TRBD1 (5 bases). Germline CDR1 is SGHRS and CDR2 is YFSETQ. The CDR3 has 16 residues. V was pared by 1 base and J by 4 bases, with 16 bases between. CDR3 DNA: TGCGCCAGCAGCTTGTTTGGTTCTAAACAGGCAGATACGCAGTATTTT. Protein: CASSLFGSKQADTQYF. Drawing the rest from reference TRBV5-1 and TRBJ2-3, the complete variable domain is KAGVTQTPRYLIKTRGQQVTLSCSPISGHRSVSWYQQTPGQGLQFLFEYFSETQRNKGNFPGRFSGRQFSNSRSEMNVSTLELGDSALYLCASSLFGSKQADTQYFGPGTRLTVL.

The chain is built from TRBV5-1 and TRBJ1-4, with D tentatively TRBD1 (6 bases). Per the germline V gene, CDR1 is SGHRS and CDR2 is YFSETQ. The CDR3 has 14 amino acids. V lost 0 bases and J 7 bases, leaving 10 bases between the germline ends. The DNA of the CDR3 is TGCGCCAGCAGCTTGGTTGGGGGCGGTGAAAAACTGTTTTTT. Protein: CASSLVGGGEKLFF. Together with reference TRBV5-1 and TRBJ1-4, the CDR3 gives the full variable domain: KAGVTQTPRYLIKTRGQQVTLSCSPISGHRSVSWYQQTPGQGLQFLFEYFSETQRNKGNFPGRFSGRQFSNSRSEMNVSTLELGDSALYLCASSLVGGGEKLFFGSGTQLSVL.

The chain recombines TRBV7-9 with TRBJ1-4, with no clear D. CDR3 length equals 15 residues. Germline V lookup: CDR1 SEHNR, CDR2 FQNEAQ (reference sequence). V lost 1 base and J 5 bases, leaving 11 bases between the germline ends. The CDR3 DNA is TGTGCCAGCAGCTTAGGTTCCGTTGTCAATGAAAAACTGTTTTTT. Its translation is CASSLGSVVNEKLFF.

The rearrangement joins TRBV11-2 to TRBJ2-7, with 11 bases aligning to TRBD1. Germline CDR1 and CDR2: SGHAT and FQNNGV. Trimming cost V 5 bases and J 3 bases; bases outside gene matches: 9. The CDR3 sequence is 16 residues long. The CDR3 DNA is TGTGCCAGCAGCCTAGGGACAGGGGGAAGGAGCTACGAGCAGTACTTC. Translated, it gives CASSLGTGGRSYEQYF.

The chain is built from TRBV11-2 and TRBJ1-3; D is perhaps TRBD1 (6 bases). V was pared by 4 bases and J by 0 bases, with 22 bases between. Germline CDR1 is SGHAT and CDR2 is FQNNGV. The CDR3 is 19 amino acids. The chain's CDR3 is CASSYRDALGQISGNTIYF. In nucleotides, the CDR3 is TGTGCCAGCAGCTACCGAGATGCCCTCGGACAGATCTCTGGAAACACCATATATTTT.

This clone was seen once. V usage is TRBV6-5 and J usage is TRBJ2-2, with 7 bases fitting TRBD2. Germline-derived CDR1 and CDR2 are MNHEY and SVGAGI. V was clipped by 0 bases and J by 6 bases; unmatched bases: 7. The CDR3 totals 16 residues. The CDR3 spells CASSYSLGGRSGELFF. The CDR3, as DNA: TGTGCCAGCAGTTACTCCTTAGGCGGGAGATCCGGGGAGCTGTTTTTT.

The V call is TRBV7-9, the J call TRBJ2-3, with 9 bases aligning to TRBD2. Per germline, CDR1 SEHNR and CDR2 FQNEAQ (reference sequence). V trimming: 11 bases; J trimming: 6 bases; junction bases outside the gene matches: 9. The CDR3 runs to 13 residues. The DNA of the CDR3 is TGTGCCTGCAAGCGGGAGGAGGCGGATACGCAGTATTTT. It yields the protein CACKREEADTQYF.

The chain has TRBV28 and TRBJ2-5, with 11 bases aligning to TRBD2. The CDR3 extends over 19 amino acids. Per germline, CDR1 MDHEN and CDR2 SYDVKM. The V segment lost 5 bases and the J segment 3 bases; nucleotides outside the gene matches: 17. As DNA, the CDR3 is TGTGCCAGCAGTCCCCTAAATAGCGGGAGGGCCTGGCCAAAAGAGACCCAGTACTTC. This codes for CASSPLNSGRAWPKETQYF.

CDR3: CASSLGTSGANEQFF. The CDR3 DNA follows: TGTGCCAGCTCGCTGGGGACTAGCGGCGCCAATGAGCAGTTCTTC. This sequence joins TRBV18 and TRBJ2-1; 11 positions match TRBD2. The germline gives CDR1 KGHSH, CDR2 LQKENI. The CDR3 totals 15 residues. After removal of 6 bases from V and 6 bases from J, the junction contained 7 bases not matched to a gene.